The 10 T cell receptor beta chains in this list originate from one sample, sequenced in a study of regulatory T cells in long-lasting Graves disease. Building of the TCR beta libraries involved iRepertoire HTBI primers and Arm-PCR of CDR3 regions. MiXCR was run by TCRdb on the multiplex PCR reads, yielding one entry per CDR3 protein. The sample includes under 500,000 distinct CDR3 sequences, roughly 15% of them seen just once. Time point given: newly diagnosed GD, antithyroid drugs for less than 3 months. Scientists built the TCR library using RNA that was extracted from PBMCs. These records were also assigned to another study, of T cells in Graves' hyperthyroidism and ophthalmopathy.

The specimen was peripheral blood mononuclear cells (PBMCs), collected at new diagnosis, from a patient treated with antithyroid drugs. The receptors shown here come from a woman in her twenties or thirties with Graves disease.

The J gene is TRBJ2-7, the V gene TRBV29-1; 7 nucleotides agree with TRBD1. V was pared by 4 bases and J by 7 bases, with 7 bases of the junction left unmatched. CDR3 length: 12 residues. Germline loops: CDR1 SQVTM, CDR2 ANQGSEA. The CDR3 DNA sequence: TGCAGCGTTGGACAGGGTGCTGGGGAGCAGTACTTC. Its protein is CSVGQGAGEQYF.

This clonotype has at least ten counts. The genes are TRBV20-1 and TRBJ2-3; 8 bases fit TRBD2. CDR1 DFQATT and CDR2 SNEGSKA come from the germline V gene (reference sequence). J was trimmed by 6 bases and V by 4 bases; bases with no gene match: 18. The CDR3 has 17 residues. In nucleotides, the CDR3 is TGCAGTGCTACAACGAGGGATAGCGGGACCCTTAGGGATACGCAGTATTTT. Amino acid sequence: CSATTRDSGTLRDTQYF.

In this sample, this clonotype turned up many times. The genes are TRBV12-5 and TRBJ2-1; 13 bases fit TRBD2. Germline CDR1 is LGHNT and CDR2 is FRNRAP. J was trimmed by 6 bases and V by 0 bases; bases with no gene match: 2. CDR3 length: 16 amino acids. CDR3 region: CASGLVGLAGPNEQFF. CDR3 bases: TGTGCTAGTGGTTTGGTGGGACTAGCGGGACCCAATGAGCAGTTCTTC.

This clonotype appeared many times. The chain recombines TRBV5-6 with TRBJ2-7; 13 bases fit TRBD2. The V gene's germline CDR1 is SGHDT and CDR2 YYEEEE. V lost 0 bases, J lost 1 base, and 1 base stayed unmatched. CDR3 length: 16 amino acids. The CDR3 region is CASSLVGLAGSYEQYF. The CDR3 region has the DNA TGTGCCAGCAGCTTGGTGGGACTAGCGGGGTCCTACGAGCAGTACTTC.

This clonotype has at least ten counts. This rearrangement joins TRBV28 to TRBJ2-1, with D unclear. V was pared by 5 bases and J by 14 bases, with 25 bases between. Looked up from germline, CDR1 is MDHEN and CDR2 is SYDVKM. This CDR3 comprises 15 residues. Written as DNA, the CDR3 is TGTGCCAGCAGTACCTCTCGTAGAGGTACTGTACTGGAGTTCTTC. This encodes CASSTSRRGTVLEFF.

There are many counts of this clonotype. The V gene is TRBV11-2, the J gene TRBJ2-7; no firm D call. Germline-derived CDR1 and CDR2 are SGHAT and FQNNGV. This CDR3 has 13 amino acids. Trimming took off 2 bases at V and 3 bases at J, with 8 bases between the two ends. The CDR3 region is CASSLRGFYEQYF. CDR3 DNA sequence: TGTGCCAGCAGCTTAAGAGGTTTCTACGAGCAGTACTTC.

This clonotype was counted between two and nine times. The chain couples TRBV5-1 to TRBJ2-1, with TRBD2 as a possible D gene (6 bases). V lost 4 bases, J lost 2 bases, and 13 bases lay in between. The CDR3 runs to 15 residues. Germline assignment: CDR1 SGHRS and CDR2 YFSETQ. CDR3 DNA: TGCGCCAGCAGCCCAGGGACTGATCCCTACAATGAGCAGTTCTTC. It encodes CASSPGTDPYNEQFF.

In this sample, this clonotype turned up many times. This rearrangement joins TRBV20-1 to TRBJ1-1; D gene ambiguous. The CDR3 has 13 amino acids. V shed 1 base and J shed 4 bases, with 10 bases lying between them. The germline V gene encodes CDR1 DFQATT and CDR2 SNEGSKA (reference sequence). The DNA for the CDR3 is TGCAGTGCTAGAGGTGGGCGGGGCACTGAAGCTTTCTTT. Translating gives CSARGGRGTEAFF.

Many counts were recorded for this clonotype. The gene calls are TRBV12-3 or TRBV12-4 and TRBJ1-1; no clear D gene. This CDR3 is built from 13 residues. Trimming took off 8 bases at V and 3 bases at J, with 13 bases between the two ends. CDR3: CASFRVGDTEAFF. The CDR3 coding sequence is TGTGCCAGCTTTAGGGTAGGCGACACTGAAGCTTTCTTT.

The chain has TRBV20-1 and TRBJ2-7; TRBD1 aligns across 8 bases. Germline values: CDR1 DFQATT, CDR2 SNEGSKA (reference sequence). The CDR3 extends over 20 amino acids. V dropped 6 bases and J dropped 2; count of bases not matched to a gene: 27. CDR3 sequence (DNA): TGCAGTGCCTTAATTGCCAGCAGCACCTCCAGGGGGCCGGGAGCCTACGAGCAGTACTTC. Protein sequence: CSALIASSTSRGPGAYEQYF.